This TCR beta chain is from a study of blood T cell repertoires in COVID-19. Study at large: COVID-19 samples from acute and convalescent phases originated in the United States, Italy and Spain.

Germline CDR1 and CDR2: SGHRS and YFSETQ. CDR3 length: 14 amino acids. V was clipped by 5 bases and J by 2 bases, with 11 bases between them. Some clones are missing from TCRdb's copy, which holds only in-frame ones; the method was immunoSEQ multiplex PCR. The data contain about 35,000 clones, about 87% of them singletons. The sequenced material came from peripheral blood. This clonotype originated in a human donor in a cohort sampled during active COVID-19. This chain joins TRBV5-1 and TRBJ1-3; D not certain. The CDR3 coding sequence is TGCGCCAGCAGGTCCGGGAGCCCTGGAAACACCATATATTTT. This sequence encodes CASRSGSPGNTIYF.